The clone carrying this T cell receptor (beta chain) is a singleton in its sample. Its antigen is not known. The data belong to a study of brain T cells in children with intractable seizures. Study-wide results and limits: Clones missing pre-surgery may reflect undersampling of that blood sample. Only CDR3 sequence similarity suggested viral specificity, without known HCMV serostatus.

Per germline, CDR1 SGHVS and CDR2 FQNEAQ. V was clipped by 1 base and J by 5 bases, with 17 bases between them. This CDR3 comprises 16 residues. The protocol was immunoSEQ multiplex PCR, while the TCRdb copy is restricted to in-frame clones and leaves out a portion. The sample comprises approximately 330,000 clones, roughly 92% of which are singletons, and around 5% rests with the top ten. Time point reported: blood from clinic visit 5 months post-surgery; TSC patient then seizure free. Sequencing was limited to surgery cases with top T cell transcript signatures in brain tissue. Pre-surgery treatment included at least one anti-epileptic drug.

The sequencing here drew on peripheral blood, taken about 5 months after surgery. The rearrangement joins TRBV7-8 to TRBJ1-1; a weak D match, TRBD1 (5 bases). This receptor was identified in a boy under three years old with tuberous sclerosis and intractable seizures. The CDR3 loop reads CASSLGAEWGVTEAFF. CDR3 nucleotide sequence: TGTGCCAGCAGCTTAGGGGCTGAATGGGGGGTGACTGAAGCTTTCTTT.